A single TCR beta chain is shown here with its context. The method was immunoSEQ multiplex PCR; TCRdb's version includes in-frame clones alone and lacks a portion of them. The data show approximately 180,000 clones, roughly four fifths seen once. The data were obtained in a study of blood T cell repertoires in COVID-19. The germline V gene encodes CDR1 SGDLS and CDR2 YYNGEE. V was pared by 0 bases and J by 5 bases, with 8 bases between. This CDR3 spans 14 amino acids. The source is a woman over 75 with COVID-19, enrolled during active disease. The chain joins TRBV9 to TRBJ2-2; no clear D gene. Sequencing was carried out using peripheral blood. The CDR3 here is CASSVVPETGELFF. For the CDR3, the DNA is TGTGCCAGCAGCGTAGTTCCGGAGACCGGGGAGCTGTTTTTT.